The text below deals with one T cell receptor (beta chain). This specimen comes from a study of radiotherapy plus CTLA-4 blockade in lung cancer. The method was immunoSEQ multiplex PCR; TCRdb's version includes in-frame clones alone and lacks a portion of them. The data contain tens of thousands of clones, 70% to 80% of them singletons. Germline-derived CDR1 and CDR2 are MNHEY and SMNVEV (reference sequence). Between the trimmed V and J ends, which lost 8 bases and 4 bases, there was a span of 21 bases. The CDR3 has 16 residues. The chain links TRBV27 to TRBJ1-5, with a weak D call TRBD1 (5 bases). The TCR originated in a human donor with non-small cell lung cancer who had a complete response to radiotherapy plus ipilimumab. Source: peripheral blood, taken from a patient treated with radiotherapy plus ipilimumab. In nucleotides, the CDR3 is TGTGCCAGCCCAACTCCATTGAGACAGAATAATCAGCCCCAGCATTTT. Translated: CASPTPLRQNNQPQHF.